The present T cell receptor gamma chain was sequenced within a study of Vδ1+ human thymocytes. Study-level points and caveats: Thymic TRG and TRD repertoires appeared highly polyclonal.

Regarding this clone: Its antigen is not identified.

Extracted RNA was reverse transcribed into cDNA. CDR3 amplicons came from multiplex PCR with pooled V-gene forward and constant-region reverse primers. TCRdb reprocessed the multiplex PCR reads using CATT. The sample contains under 25,000 gamma-chain clones, roughly 13% of which appear only once. V was pared by 4 bases and J by 8 bases, with 11 bases of the junction left unmatched. This CDR3 has 13 amino acids. CDR1 VENAVY and CDR2 YDSYNSRV come from the germline V gene. Input material: Vdelta1+ gamma-delta thymocytes from the thymus. Subset of the sample: FACS-sorted CD3+ TCRalphabeta- TCRVdelta1+ TCRVdelta2- thymocytes. This clonotype was obtained from a child less than two years old who had congenital heart surgery. The chain joins TRGV8 to TRGJ1 or TRGJ2. The CDR3 is CATWDRPLDKKLF. CDR3 coding DNA: TGTGCCACCTGGGACAGGCCCTTGGATAAGAAACTCTTT.